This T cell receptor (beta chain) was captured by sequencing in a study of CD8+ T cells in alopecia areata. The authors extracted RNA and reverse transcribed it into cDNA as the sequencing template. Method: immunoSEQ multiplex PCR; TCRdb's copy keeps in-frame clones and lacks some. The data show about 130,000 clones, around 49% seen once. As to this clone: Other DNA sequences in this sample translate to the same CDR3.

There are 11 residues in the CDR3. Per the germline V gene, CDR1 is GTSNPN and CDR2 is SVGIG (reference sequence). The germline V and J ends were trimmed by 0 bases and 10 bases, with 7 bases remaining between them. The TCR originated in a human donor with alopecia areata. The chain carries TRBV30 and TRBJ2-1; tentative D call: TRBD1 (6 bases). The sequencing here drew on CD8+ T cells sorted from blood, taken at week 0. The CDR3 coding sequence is TGTGCCTGGAGTGTTGGGACAGAGCAGTTCTTC. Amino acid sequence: CAWSVGTEQFF.